In this sample, the clone carrying this T cell receptor (beta chain) turned up once. A read error may produce the germline difference seen at one junction end. The data originate from a study of blood T cell repertoires in COVID-19. Study details: In each case, the material was cDNA or gDNA derived from T cells, B-cell-depleted T cells, or PBMCs.

Donors were grouped by their self-reported clinical history. The protocol was immunoSEQ multiplex PCR, while the TCRdb copy is restricted to in-frame clones and leaves out a portion. Of 150,000 to 200,000 clones listed, under 80% are singletons. This CDR3 has 15 amino acids. Per germline, CDR1 SSHAT and CDR2 FNYEAQ (reference sequence). The V and J genes are TRBV7-7 and TRBJ2-3, with 9 bases fitting TRBD2. The sample taken for sequencing was PBMCs or T cells enriched from blood (not recorded which). This sequence was found in a woman between 50 and 59 years old with acute COVID-19. CDR3 sequence reads: CASSLEAGGPDTQYF. The CDR3 nucleotides read TGTGCTAGCAGCTTAGAGGCGGGGGGGCCGGATACGCAGTATTTT.